Listed below are T cell receptor beta chains from one sample, sequenced in a study of regulatory T cells in long-lasting Graves disease. TCRdb re-called the multiplex PCR reads with MiXCR, one entry per CDR3 protein. The sample has over 500,000 distinct CDR3 sequences, 15% to 20% seen once; the top ten hold around 12%. A further study also used this sample, focusing on T cells in Graves' hyperthyroidism and ophthalmopathy.

Sample: peripheral blood mononuclear cells (PBMCs), taken at new diagnosis, from a patient treated with antithyroid drugs. The receptors here all came from a man aged 18 to 29 with Graves disease. Each CDR3 is given with its conserved first and last residue. D genes are given only for firm matches. Size is omitted from some rows. Given values are once, few, many or a class for expanded clones.

CDR3 protein: CSARAAGITDTQYF; CDR3 DNA: TGCAGTGCTAGGGCGGCCGGTATAACAGATACGCAGTATTTT; clone size: -; D gene: -; V gene: TRBV20-1; J gene: TRBJ2-3
CDR3 protein: CASSIAATSYEQYF; CDR3 DNA: TGTGCCAGTAGTATAGCGGCGACCTCCTACGAGCAGTACTTC; clone size: -; D gene: -; V gene: TRBV19; J gene: TRBJ2-7
CDR3 protein: CASSRGTGHSYSGANVLTF; CDR3 DNA: TGCGCCAGCAGCCGAGGGACAGGCCATTCCTACTCTGGGGCCAACGTCCTGACTTTC; clone size: -; D gene: TRBD1; V gene: TRBV5-1; J gene: TRBJ2-6
CDR3 protein: CASSVGQGARYEQYF; CDR3 DNA: TGTGCCAGCAGCGTCGGACAGGGGGCGCGTTACGAGCAGTACTTC; clone size: few; D gene: TRBD1; V gene: TRBV9; J gene: TRBJ2-7
CDR3 protein: CSARGSHYGYTF; CDR3 DNA: TGCAGTGCTAGAGGGTCCCACTATGGCTACACCTTC; clone size: few; D gene: -; V gene: TRBV20-1; J gene: TRBJ1-2
CDR3 protein: CASSTLGGFDEQFF; CDR3 DNA: TGTGCCAGCTCTACCCTTGGAGGGTTCGATGAGCAGTTCTTC; clone size: medium-sized; D gene: -; V gene: TRBV18; J gene: TRBJ2-1
CDR3 protein: CAWSPPGGRWNTEAFF; CDR3 DNA: TGTGCCTGGAGTCCACCGGGGGGGCGGTGGAACACTGAAGCTTTCTTT; clone size: many; D gene: -; V gene: TRBV30; J gene: TRBJ1-1
CDR3 protein: CASGKLKTSGGYNEQFF; CDR3 DNA: TGTGCCAGCGGCAAACTAAAGACTAGCGGAGGGTACAATGAGCAGTTCTTC; clone size: many; D gene: TRBD2; V gene: TRBV6-1; J gene: TRBJ2-1
CDR3 protein: CASSPGGARSIYYEQYF; CDR3 DNA: TGTGCCAGCTCACCAGGGGGGGCTCGATCTATCTACTACGAGCAGTACTTC; clone size: -; D gene: -; V gene: TRBV18; J gene: TRBJ2-7
CDR3 protein: CASSIDRFMNTEAFF; CDR3 DNA: TGTGCCAGTAGTATTGACAGATTCATGAACACTGAAGCTTTCTTT; clone size: many; D gene: -; V gene: TRBV19; J gene: TRBJ1-1
CDR3 protein: CASSPLLGGSNYGYTF; CDR3 DNA: TGTGCCAGCAGCCCCCTTCTCGGGGGTTCTAACTATGGCTACACCTTC; clone size: many; D gene: -; V gene: TRBV7-2; J gene: TRBJ1-2
CDR3 protein: CASSLEARSEQFF; CDR3 DNA: TGTGCCAGCAGCTTGGAGGCTAGGAGTGAGCAGTTCTTC; clone size: few; D gene: -; V gene: TRBV5-4; J gene: TRBJ2-1
CDR3 protein: CASSLAATYNEQFF; CDR3 DNA: TGTGCCAGCAGCTTAGCGGCTACCTACAATGAGCAGTTCTTC; clone size: -; D gene: -; V gene: TRBV7-8; J gene: TRBJ2-1
CDR3 protein: CAISAESGRYNEQFF; CDR3 DNA: TGTGCCATCAGTGCGGAGAGCGGGAGGTACAATGAGCAGTTCTTC; clone size: -; D gene: TRBD2; V gene: TRBV10-3; J gene: TRBJ2-1
CDR3 protein: CASSSQNLPGEHEKLFF; CDR3 DNA: TGTGCCAGCAGCTCTCAGAACTTGCCAGGGGAACATGAAAAACTGTTTTTT; clone size: few; D gene: -; V gene: TRBV28; J gene: TRBJ1-4